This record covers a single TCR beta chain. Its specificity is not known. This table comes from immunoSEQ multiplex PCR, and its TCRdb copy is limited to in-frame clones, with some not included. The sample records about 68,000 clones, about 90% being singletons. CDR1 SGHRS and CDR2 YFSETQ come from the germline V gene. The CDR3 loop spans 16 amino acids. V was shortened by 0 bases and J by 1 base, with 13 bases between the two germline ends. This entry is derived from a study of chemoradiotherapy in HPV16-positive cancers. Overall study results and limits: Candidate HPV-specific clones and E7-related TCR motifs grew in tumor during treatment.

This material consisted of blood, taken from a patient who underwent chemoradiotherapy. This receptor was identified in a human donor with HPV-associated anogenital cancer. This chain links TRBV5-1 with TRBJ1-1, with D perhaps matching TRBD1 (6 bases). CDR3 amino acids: CASSLDAGVGNTEAFF. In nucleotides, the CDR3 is TGCGCCAGCAGCTTGGATGCAGGGGTAGGGAACACTGAAGCTTTCTTT.